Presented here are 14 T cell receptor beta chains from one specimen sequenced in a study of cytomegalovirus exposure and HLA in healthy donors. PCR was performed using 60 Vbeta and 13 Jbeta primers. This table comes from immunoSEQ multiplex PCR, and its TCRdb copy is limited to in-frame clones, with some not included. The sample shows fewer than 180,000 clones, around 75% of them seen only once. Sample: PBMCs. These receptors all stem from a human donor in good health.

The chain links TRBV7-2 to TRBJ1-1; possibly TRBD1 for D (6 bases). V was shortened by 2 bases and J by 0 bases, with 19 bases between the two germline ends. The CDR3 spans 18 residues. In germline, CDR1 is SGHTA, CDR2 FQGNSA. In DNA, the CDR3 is TGTGCCAGCAGCTTATCCAGGGCCGGGACACCCTTGAACACTGAAGCTTTCTTT. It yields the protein CASSLSRAGTPLNTEAFF.

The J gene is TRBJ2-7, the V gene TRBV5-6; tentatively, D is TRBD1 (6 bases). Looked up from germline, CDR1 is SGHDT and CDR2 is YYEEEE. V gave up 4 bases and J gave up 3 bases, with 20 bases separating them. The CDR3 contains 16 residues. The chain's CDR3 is CASSLGQTEPIYEQYF. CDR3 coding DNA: TGTGCCAGCAGCCTAGGACAGACCGAACCTATCTACGAGCAGTACTTC.

The CDR3 DNA reads as TGTGCCAGCAGTTTAACCGGGACAGTCTACGAGCAGTACTTC. It is translated as CASSLTGTVYEQYF. This chain links TRBV27 with TRBJ2-7; 7 bases are a match to TRBD1. With 2 bases clipped from V and 3 bases from J, the junction kept 4 bases outside the gene matches. The germline V gene has CDR1 MNHEY and CDR2 SMNVEV (reference sequence). The CDR3 has 14 residues.

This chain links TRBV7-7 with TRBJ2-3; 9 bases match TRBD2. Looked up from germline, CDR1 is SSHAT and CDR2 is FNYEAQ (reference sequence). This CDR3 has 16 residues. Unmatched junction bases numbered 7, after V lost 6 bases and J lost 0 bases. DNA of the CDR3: TGTGCCAGCAGTAGCGGGGGCCCAACTAGCACAGATACGCAGTATTTT. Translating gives CASSSGGPTSTDTQYF.

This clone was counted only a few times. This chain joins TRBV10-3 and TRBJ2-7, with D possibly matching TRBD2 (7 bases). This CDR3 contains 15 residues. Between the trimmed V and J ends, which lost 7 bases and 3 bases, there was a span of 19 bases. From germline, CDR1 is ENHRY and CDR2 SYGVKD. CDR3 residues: CAINLGGGAIYEQYF. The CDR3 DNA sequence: TGTGCCATCAACTTAGGTGGGGGGGCCATCTACGAGCAGTACTTC.

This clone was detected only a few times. CDR3 in amino acids: CASSPFDSPANYGYTF. In nucleotides, the CDR3 is TGTGCCAGCAGCCCATTTGACAGCCCCGCTAACTATGGCTACACCTTC. The chain recombines TRBV7-8 with TRBJ1-2; tentative D call: TRBD1 (5 bases). This CDR3 is 16 amino acids long. Trimming cost V 5 bases and J 0 bases, with 16 bases left between them. CDR1 and CDR2 (germline): SGHVS, FQNEAQ.

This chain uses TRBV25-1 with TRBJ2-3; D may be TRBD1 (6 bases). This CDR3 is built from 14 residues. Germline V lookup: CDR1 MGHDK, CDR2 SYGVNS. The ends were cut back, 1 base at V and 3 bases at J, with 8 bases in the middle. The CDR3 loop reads CASSEFRGTDTQYF. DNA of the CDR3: TGTGCCAGCAGTGAATTCAGGGGAACAGATACGCAGTATTTT.

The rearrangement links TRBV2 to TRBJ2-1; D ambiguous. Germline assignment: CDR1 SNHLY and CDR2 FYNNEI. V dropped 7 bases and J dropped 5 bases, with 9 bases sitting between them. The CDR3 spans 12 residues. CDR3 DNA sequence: TGTGCCAGCAACATTAACCACAATGAGCAGTTCTTC. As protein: CASNINHNEQFF.

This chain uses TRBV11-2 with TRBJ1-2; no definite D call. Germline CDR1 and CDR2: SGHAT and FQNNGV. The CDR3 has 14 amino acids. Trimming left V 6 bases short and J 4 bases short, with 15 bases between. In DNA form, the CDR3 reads TGTGCCAGCAGTCTGGTCGGGAACAGCTATGGCTACACCTTC. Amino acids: CASSLVGNSYGYTF. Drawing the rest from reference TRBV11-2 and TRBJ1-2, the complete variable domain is EAGVAQSPRYKIIEKRQSVAFWCNPISGHATLYWYQQILGQGPKLLIQFQNNGVVDDSQLPKDRFSAERLKGVDSTLKIQPAKLEDSAVYLCASSLVGNSYGYTFGSGTRLTVV.

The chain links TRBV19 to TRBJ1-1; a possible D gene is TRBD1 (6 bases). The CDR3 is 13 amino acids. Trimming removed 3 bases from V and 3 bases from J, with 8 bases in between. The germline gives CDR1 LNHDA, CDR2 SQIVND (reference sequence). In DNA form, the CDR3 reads TGTGCCAGTAGTATTTCAGGGGACACTGAAGCTTTCTTT. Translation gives CASSISGDTEAFF.

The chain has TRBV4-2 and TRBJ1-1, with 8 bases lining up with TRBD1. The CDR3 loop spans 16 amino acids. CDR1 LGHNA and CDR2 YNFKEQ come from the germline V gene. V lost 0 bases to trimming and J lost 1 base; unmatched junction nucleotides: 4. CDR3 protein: CASSQDPGTGNTEAFF. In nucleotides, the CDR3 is TGTGCCAGCAGCCAAGATCCCGGGACAGGGAACACTGAAGCTTTCTTT.

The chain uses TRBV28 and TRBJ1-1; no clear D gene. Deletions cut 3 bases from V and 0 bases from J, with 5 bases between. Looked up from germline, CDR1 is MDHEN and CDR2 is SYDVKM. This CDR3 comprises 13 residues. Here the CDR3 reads CASSFTVNTEAFF. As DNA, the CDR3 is TGTGCCAGCAGTTTTACAGTGAACACTGAAGCTTTCTTT.

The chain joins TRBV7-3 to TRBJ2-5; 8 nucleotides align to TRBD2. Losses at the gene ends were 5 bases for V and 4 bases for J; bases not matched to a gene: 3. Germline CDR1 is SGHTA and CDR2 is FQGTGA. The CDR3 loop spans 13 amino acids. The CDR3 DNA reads TGTGCCAGCAGCCAAGCGGGAGTAGAGACCCAGTACTTC. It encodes CASSQAGVETQYF.

CDR3 bases: TGTGCCAGCAGTCCACCGGGGGGGGGTAGGGCTTTCTTT. This translates into CASSPPGGGRAFF. V usage is TRBV27 and J usage is TRBJ1-1, with a tentative D call TRBD1 (5 bases). The V end lost 5 bases, the J end lost 11 bases, and 18 bases lay between the germline ends. Germline V gives CDR1 MNHEY, CDR2 SMNVEV (reference sequence). The CDR3 contains 13 residues.